The source of this T cell receptor beta chain is a study of blood T cell repertoires in COVID-19. Background on the study: Italy, Spain and the United States were the sources of the convalescent and acute COVID-19 samples. PBMCs, B-cell-depleted T cells, or T cells provided the cDNA or gDNA that made up the material.

This CDR3 contains 15 residues. Germline lookup yields CDR1 ENHRY and CDR2 SYGVKD. The ends were cut back, 6 bases at V and 6 bases at J, with 18 bases in the middle. The table lists this clone with a few counts. As processed by the authors: The authors estimated nucleated cell counts from reference gene primer amplification. The assay was immunoSEQ multiplex PCR, and TCRdb's table has in-frame clones only and misses some. That table is the source of V, J and clone size, and D and trimming were worked out from the DNA. This table has 300,000 or so clones, approximately 82% appearing once. Sequenced sample: peripheral blood. This TCR derives from a woman between 45 and 60 years old with acute or convalescent COVID-19. The rearrangement links TRBV10-3 to TRBJ2-1; maybe TRBD2 (6 bases). In DNA form, the CDR3 reads TGTGCCATCAGGTCGGGAGAACTGGGGAGCAATGAGCAGTTCTTC. Amino acids: CAIRSGELGSNEQFF.